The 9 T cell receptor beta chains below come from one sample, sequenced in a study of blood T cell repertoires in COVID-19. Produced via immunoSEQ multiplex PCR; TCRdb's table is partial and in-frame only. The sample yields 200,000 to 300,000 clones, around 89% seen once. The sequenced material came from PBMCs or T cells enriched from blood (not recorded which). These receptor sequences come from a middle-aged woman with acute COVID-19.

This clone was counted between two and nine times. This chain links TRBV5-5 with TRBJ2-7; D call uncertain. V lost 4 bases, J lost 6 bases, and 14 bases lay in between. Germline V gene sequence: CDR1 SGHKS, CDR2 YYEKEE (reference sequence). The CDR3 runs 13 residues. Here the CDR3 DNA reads TGTGCCAGCAGCCGGCGGCTGGCGGCCGAGCAGTACTTC. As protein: CASSRRLAAEQYF. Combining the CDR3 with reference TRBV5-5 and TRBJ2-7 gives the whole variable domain DAGVTQSPTHLIKTRGQQVTLRCSPISGHKSVSWYQQVLGQGPQFIFQYYEKEERGRGNFPDRFSARQFPNYSSELNVNALLLGDSALYLCASSRRLAAEQYFGPGTRLTVT.

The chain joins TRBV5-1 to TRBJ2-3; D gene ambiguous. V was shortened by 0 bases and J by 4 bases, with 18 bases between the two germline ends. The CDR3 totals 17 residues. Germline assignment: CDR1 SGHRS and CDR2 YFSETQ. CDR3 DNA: TGCGCCAGCAGCTTGGGCGCAACTATTACCCCGCCAGATACGCAGTATTTT. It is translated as CASSLGATITPPDTQYF.

This CDR3 is CASSPGLADTDTQYF. The CDR3 DNA is TGCGCCAGCAGCCCGGGACTAGCGGACACAGATACGCAGTATTTT. The rearrangement uses TRBV5-1 and TRBJ2-3; 11 nucleotides align to TRBD2. This CDR3 comprises 15 residues. CDR1 and CDR2 (germline): SGHRS, YFSETQ. V lost 4 bases to trimming and J lost 2 bases; unmatched junction nucleotides: 3.

CDR3 bases: TGTGCCAGCAGTCCAGACAGGGTACCCTACGAGCAGTACTTC. This sequence encodes CASSPDRVPYEQYF. V and J are TRBV27 and TRBJ2-7; 7 positions match TRBD1. From germline, CDR1 is MNHEY and CDR2 SMNVEV (reference sequence). After removal of 5 bases from V and 2 bases from J, the junction contained 6 bases not matched to a gene. The CDR3 contains 14 residues.

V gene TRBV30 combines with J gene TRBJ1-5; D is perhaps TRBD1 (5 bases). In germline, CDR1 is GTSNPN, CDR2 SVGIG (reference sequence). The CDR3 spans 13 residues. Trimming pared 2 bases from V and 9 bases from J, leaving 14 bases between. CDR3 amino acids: CAWSSGGDWPQHF. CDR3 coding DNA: TGTGCCTGGAGTTCGGGGGGGGACTGGCCCCAGCATTTT.

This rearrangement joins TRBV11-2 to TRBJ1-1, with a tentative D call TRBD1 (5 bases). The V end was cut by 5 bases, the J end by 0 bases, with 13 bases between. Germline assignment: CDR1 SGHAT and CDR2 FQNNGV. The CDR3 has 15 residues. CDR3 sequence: CASSPRRGMNTEAFF. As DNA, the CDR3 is TGTGCCAGCAGCCCGCGGAGGGGCATGAACACTGAAGCTTTCTTT. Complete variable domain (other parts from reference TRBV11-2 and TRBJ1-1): EAGVAQSPRYKIIEKRQSVAFWCNPISGHATLYWYQQILGQGPKLLIQFQNNGVVDDSQLPKDRFSAERLKGVDSTLKIQPAKLEDSAVYLCASSPRRGMNTEAFFGQGTRLTVV.

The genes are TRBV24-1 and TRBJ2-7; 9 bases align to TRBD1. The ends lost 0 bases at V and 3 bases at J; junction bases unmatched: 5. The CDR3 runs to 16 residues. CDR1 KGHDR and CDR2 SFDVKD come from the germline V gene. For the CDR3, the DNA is TGTGCCACCAGTGATTTGATGCCGGACAGGGGCTACGAGCAGTACGTC. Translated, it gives CATSDLMPDRGYEQYV.

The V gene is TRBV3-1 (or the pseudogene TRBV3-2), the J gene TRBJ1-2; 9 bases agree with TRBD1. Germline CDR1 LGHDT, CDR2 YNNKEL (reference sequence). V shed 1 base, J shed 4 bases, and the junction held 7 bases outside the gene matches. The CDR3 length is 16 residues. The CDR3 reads CASSQVLGQGSYGYTF. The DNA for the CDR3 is TGTGCCAGCAGCCAAGTTTTAGGACAGGGGTCCTATGGCTACACCTTC.

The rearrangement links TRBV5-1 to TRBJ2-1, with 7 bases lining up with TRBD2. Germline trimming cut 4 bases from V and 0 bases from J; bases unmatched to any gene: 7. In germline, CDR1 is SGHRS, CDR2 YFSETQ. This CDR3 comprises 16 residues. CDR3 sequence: CASSENSGSSYNEQFF. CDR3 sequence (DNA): TGCGCCAGCAGCGAAAATAGCGGGTCCTCCTACAATGAGCAGTTCTTC.